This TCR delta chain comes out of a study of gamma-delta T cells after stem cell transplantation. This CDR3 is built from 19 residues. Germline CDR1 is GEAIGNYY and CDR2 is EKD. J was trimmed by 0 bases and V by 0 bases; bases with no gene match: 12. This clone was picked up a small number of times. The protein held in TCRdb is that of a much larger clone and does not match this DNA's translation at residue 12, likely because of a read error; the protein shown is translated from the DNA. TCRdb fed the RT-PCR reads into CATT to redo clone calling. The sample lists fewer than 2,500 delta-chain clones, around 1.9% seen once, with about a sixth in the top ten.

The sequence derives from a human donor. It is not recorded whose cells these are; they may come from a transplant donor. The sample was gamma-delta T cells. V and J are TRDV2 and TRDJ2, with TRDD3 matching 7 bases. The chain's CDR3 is CACDTGPWGAETLTAQLFF. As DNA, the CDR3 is TGTGCCTGTGACACCGGTCCCTGGGGGGCCGAAACTTTGACAGCACAACTCTTCTTT.